The T cell receptor beta chain described here comes from a study of blood T cell repertoires in COVID-19. This clone was counted a single time. The ends lost 5 bases at V and 3 bases at J; junction bases unmatched: 5. This CDR3 spans 14 amino acids. Germline V CDR1 and CDR2: MNHEY, SVGAGI. Generated by immunoSEQ multiplex PCR, the TCRdb table keeps only in-frame clones and is missing some. The sample lists tens of thousands of clones; over 70% were seen once. This chain links TRBV6-5 with TRBJ1-1; 8 bases map to TRBD1. The sequenced material came from peripheral blood. This TCR came from a man older than 75 with acute or convalescent COVID-19. CDR3 sequence (DNA): TGTGCCAGCAGTACTCAGGGGGCGGACACTGAAGCTTTCTTT. It is translated as CASSTQGADTEAFF.